This entry is about one T cell receptor (beta chain). What it binds is unknown. The data were obtained in a study of regulatory T cells in long-lasting Graves disease. Overall study results and limits: The TCR repertoire of persistent Graves' patients was less diverse than that of newly diagnosed ones.

Documented time point: newly diagnosed GD, antithyroid drugs for less than 3 months. Generation of the TCR library employed RNA extracted from PBMCs. This CDR3 is built from 12 residues. V lost 7 bases to trimming and J lost 14 bases, with 18 bases between them. Combining iRepertoire HTBI primers with Arm-PCR of CDR3 regions, the authors built TCR beta libraries. A single record per CDR3 protein comes from TCRdb applying MiXCR to the multiplex PCR reads. The sample has roughly 420,000 distinct CDR3 sequences, 15% to 20% seen once. The same specimen was also included in a second study, on T cells in Graves' hyperthyroidism and ophthalmopathy. This second study notes: The study enrolled patients aged 18 to 65 with newly diagnosed hyperthyroidism of under 2 months' duration. It was uncontrolled infection, other autoimmune disease, pregnancy or lactation that excluded patients. Together with thyroid ultrasound, orbital computed tomography, serum thyroxine and TRAb, clinical symptoms were used for diagnoses.

The rearrangement links TRBV12-3 or TRBV12-4 to TRBJ2-1; D is unresolved. The sample consisted of peripheral blood mononuclear cells (PBMCs), taken at new diagnosis, from a patient treated with antithyroid drugs. The TCR originated in a woman in her 30s with Graves disease. The CDR3 DNA sequence: TGTGCCAGCACCCACAGTGGGTATCAGGAGTTCTTC. Its protein product is CASTHSGYQEFF.